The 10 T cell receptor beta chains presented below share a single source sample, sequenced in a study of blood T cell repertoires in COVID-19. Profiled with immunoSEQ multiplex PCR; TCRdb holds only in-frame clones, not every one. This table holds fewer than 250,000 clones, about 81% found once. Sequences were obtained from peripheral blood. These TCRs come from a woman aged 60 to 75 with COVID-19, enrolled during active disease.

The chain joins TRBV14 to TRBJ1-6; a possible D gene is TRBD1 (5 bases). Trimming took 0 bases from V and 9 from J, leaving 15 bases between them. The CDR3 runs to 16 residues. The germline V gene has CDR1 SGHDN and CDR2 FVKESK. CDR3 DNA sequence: TGTGCCAGCAGCCAAGATGGGGGGTTCATCGGTTCACCCCTCCACTTT. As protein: CASSQDGGFIGSPLHF.

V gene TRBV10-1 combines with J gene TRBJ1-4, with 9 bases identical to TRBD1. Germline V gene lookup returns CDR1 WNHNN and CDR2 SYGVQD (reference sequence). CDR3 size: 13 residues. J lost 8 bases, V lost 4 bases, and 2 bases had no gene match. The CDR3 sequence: CASSAGTGEKLFF. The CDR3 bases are TGCGCCAGCAGTGCCGGGACAGGGGAAAAACTGTTTTTT.

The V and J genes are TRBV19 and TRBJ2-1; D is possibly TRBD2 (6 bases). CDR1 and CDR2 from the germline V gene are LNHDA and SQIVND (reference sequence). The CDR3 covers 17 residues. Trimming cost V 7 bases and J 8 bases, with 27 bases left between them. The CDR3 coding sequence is TGTGCCAGTACTACCGGGACTGGGGGTGGAGGTAGGTATGAGCAGTTCTTC. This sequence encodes CASTTGTGGGGRYEQFF.

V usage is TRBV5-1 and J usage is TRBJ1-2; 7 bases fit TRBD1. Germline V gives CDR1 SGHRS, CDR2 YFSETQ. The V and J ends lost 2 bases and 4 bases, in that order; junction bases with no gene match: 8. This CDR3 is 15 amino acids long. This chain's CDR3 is CASSLGTEPIYGYTF. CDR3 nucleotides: TGCGCCAGCAGCTTAGGGACAGAACCAATCTATGGCTACACCTTC.

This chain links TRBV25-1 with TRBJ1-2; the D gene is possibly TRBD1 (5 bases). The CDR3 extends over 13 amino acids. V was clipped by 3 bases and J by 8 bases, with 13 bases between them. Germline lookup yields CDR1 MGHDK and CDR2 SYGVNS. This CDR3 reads CASSDMPPGGYTF. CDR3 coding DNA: TGTGCCAGCAGTGATATGCCCCCAGGGGGCTACACCTTC.

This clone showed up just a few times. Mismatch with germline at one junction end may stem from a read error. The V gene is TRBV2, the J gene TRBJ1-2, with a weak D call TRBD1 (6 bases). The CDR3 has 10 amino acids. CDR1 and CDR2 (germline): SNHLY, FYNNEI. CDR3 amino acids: CASSNRDTDF. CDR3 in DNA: TGTGCCAGCAGCAACCGGGACACCGACTTC.

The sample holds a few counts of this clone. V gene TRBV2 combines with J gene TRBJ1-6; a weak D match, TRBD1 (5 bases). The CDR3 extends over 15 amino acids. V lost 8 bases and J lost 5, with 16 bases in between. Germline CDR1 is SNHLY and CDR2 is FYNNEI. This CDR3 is CASHGQRGHNSPLHF. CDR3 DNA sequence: TGTGCCAGCCATGGCCAGCGGGGCCATAATTCACCCCTCCACTTT.

CDR3 sequence: CASSLGPVGRGSGANVLTF. CDR3 nucleotide sequence: TGTGCCAGCAGCTTAGGCCCCGTGGGGCGAGGCTCTGGGGCCAACGTCCTGACTTTC. The chain recombines TRBV7-2 with TRBJ2-6; the D gene is possibly TRBD1 (5 bases). V was trimmed by 1 base and J by 0 bases, leaving 16 bases between them. This CDR3 has 19 amino acids. The germline gives CDR1 SGHTA, CDR2 FQGNSA. Variable domain in full (rest from reference TRBV7-2 and TRBJ2-6): GAGVSQSPSNKVTEKGKDVELRCDPISGHTALYWYRQSLGQGLEFLIYFQGNSAPDKSGLPSDRFSAERTGGSVSTLTIQRTQQEDSAVYLCASSLGPVGRGSGANVLTFGAGSRLTVL.

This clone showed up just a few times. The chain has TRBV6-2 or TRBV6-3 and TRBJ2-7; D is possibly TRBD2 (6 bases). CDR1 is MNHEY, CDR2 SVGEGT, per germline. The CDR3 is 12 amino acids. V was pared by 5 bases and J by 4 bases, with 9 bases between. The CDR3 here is CASSPRGYEQYV. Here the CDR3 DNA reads TGTGCCAGCAGTCCGCGGGGTTACGAGCAGTACGTC.

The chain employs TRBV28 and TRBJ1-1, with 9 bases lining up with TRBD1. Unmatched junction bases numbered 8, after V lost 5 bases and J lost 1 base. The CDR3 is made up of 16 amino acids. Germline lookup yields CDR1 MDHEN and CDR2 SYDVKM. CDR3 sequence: CASSPRTGVRNTEAFF. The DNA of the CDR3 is TGTGCCAGCAGTCCTCGGACAGGGGTAAGGAACACTGAAGCTTTCTTT.